These T cell receptor beta chains were read from a single sample in a study of beta chain features in type 1 diabetes. Profiling relied on immunoSEQ multiplex PCR, and the TCRdb table lists in-frame clones only, not all of them. The repertoire holds roughly 170,000 clones, with about 13% as singletons. The sample taken for sequencing was central memory CD4+ T cells from blood. These receptors all come from a woman aged 18-29 years in good health. Each CDR3 is given with its conserved first and last residue. The order of the fields is D gene, J gene, V gene, clone size, CDR3 protein, CDR3 DNA. D genes are given only for firm matches. Clone size is stated in some rows and not others, as once, few, many or a class when expanded.

-,TRBJ2-5,TRBV7-2,few,CASSSAGLGETQYF,TGTGCCAGCAGCTCGGCGGGCCTAGGAGAGACCCAGTACTTC
TRBD2,TRBJ2-5,TRBV2,few,CASSDPSGSKTQYF,TGTGCCAGCAGCGATCCTAGCGGGAGCAAGACCCAGTACTTC
TRBD2,TRBJ2-3,TRBV28,-,CASSLTSDTDTQYF,TGTGCCAGCAGTTTGACTAGCGACACAGATACGCAGTATTTT
-,TRBJ1-2,TRBV19,few,CATVGGAQGYTF,TGTGCCACGGTCGGGGGGGCGCAAGGCTACACCTTC
TRBD2,TRBJ2-3,TRBV7-2,-,CASSSPSGYSTDTQYF,TGTGCCAGCAGTTCGCCTAGCGGATATAGCACAGATACGCAGTATTTT
TRBD2,TRBJ2-3,TRBV6-6,few,CASLPSGRTDTQYF,TGTGCCAGCTTACCAAGCGGGAGAACAGATACGCAGTATTTT
-,TRBJ1-2,TRBV4-2,-,CASSQQGPTIYGYTF,TGTGCCAGCAGCCAGCAAGGCCCTACTATCTATGGCTACACCTTC
-,TRBJ2-7,TRBV4-2,-,CASSQGSYEQYF,TGTGCCAGCAGCCAAGGGAGCTACGAGCAGTACTTC
TRBD2,TRBJ2-3,TRBV9,-,CASSVEFPSGQSTDTQYF,TGTGCCAGCAGCGTAGAATTTCCTAGCGGGCAGAGCACAGATACGCAGTATTTT
-,TRBJ2-2,TRBV4-2,-,CASSQDSDREGGELFF,TGTGCCAGCAGCCAAGACTCGGACAGGGAGGGCGGGGAGCTGTTTTTT
TRBD1,TRBJ1-2,TRBV18,few,CASSPQAGQGLSNYGYTF,TGTGCCAGCTCACCCCAGGCCGGACAGGGGCTTTCTAACTATGGCTACACCTTC
TRBD1,TRBJ2-7,TRBV7-9,few,CASSWQGANEQYF,TGTGCCAGCAGTTGGCAGGGGGCTAACGAGCAGTACTTC
-,TRBJ1-1,TRBV15,few,CATSRPGSMNTEAFF,TGTGCCACCAGCAGACCAGGGTCAATGAACACTGAAGCTTTCTTT
TRBD2,TRBJ2-1,TRBV15,few,CATSRERTSGRVKFF,TGTGCCACCAGCAGAGAGAGGACTAGCGGGAGGGTCAAGTTCTTC
TRBD2,TRBJ2-7,TRBV28,-,CASSAQLAGGEQYF,TGTGCCAGCAGTGCACAGCTCGCCGGGGGGGAGCAGTACTTC
-,TRBJ2-5,TRBV2,few,CASSQGQGGETQYF,TGTGCCAGCAGCCAGGGGCAGGGAGGGGAGACCCAGTACTTC
TRBD1,TRBJ1-2,TRBV15,few,CATSRELGQISNLGYGYTF,TGTGCCACCAGCAGAGAGCTGGGACAGATCTCTAACCTTGGCTATGGCTACACCTTC